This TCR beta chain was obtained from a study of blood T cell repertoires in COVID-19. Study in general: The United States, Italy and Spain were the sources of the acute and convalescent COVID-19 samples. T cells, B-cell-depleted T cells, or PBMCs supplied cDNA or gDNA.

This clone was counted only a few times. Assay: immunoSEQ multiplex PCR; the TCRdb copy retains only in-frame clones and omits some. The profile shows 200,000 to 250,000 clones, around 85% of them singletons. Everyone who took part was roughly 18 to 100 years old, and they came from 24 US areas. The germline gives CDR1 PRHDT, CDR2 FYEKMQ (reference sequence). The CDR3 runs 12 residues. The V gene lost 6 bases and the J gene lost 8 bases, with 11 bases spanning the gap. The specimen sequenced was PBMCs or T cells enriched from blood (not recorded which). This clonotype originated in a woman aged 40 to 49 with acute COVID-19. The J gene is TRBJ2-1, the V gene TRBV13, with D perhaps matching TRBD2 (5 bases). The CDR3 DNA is TGTGCCAGCAGTCTCACTAGTCATGAGCAGTTCTTC. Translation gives CASSLTSHEQFF.